These 9 T cell receptor beta chains originate from one sample sequenced in a study of esophageal squamous cell carcinoma under preoperative chemotherapy. TCRdb used MiXCR to reprocess the PCR reads, holding one entry per CDR3 protein. The sample yields some 16,000 distinct CDR3 sequences, 60% seen once. Time point denoted: before preoperative PTX-NDP chemotherapy. Sample acquisition took place from a patient given preoperative chemotherapy. These receptors were taken from a human donor with esophageal squamous cell carcinoma. The donor label of this sample is uncertain.

This clonotype was found a few times. This rearrangement joins TRBV10-3 to TRBJ2-5, with D unclear. Trimming took off 0 bases at V and 3 bases at J, with 5 bases between the two ends. The germline gives CDR1 ENHRY, CDR2 SYGVKD. The CDR3 is 13 amino acids. The CDR3 reads CAISESLEETQYF. CDR3 in DNA: TGTGCCATCAGTGAGTCGCTAGAAGAGACCCAGTACTTC.

V gene TRBV6-1 combines with J gene TRBJ2-4, with D maybe TRBD2 (6 bases). Germline V CDR1 and CDR2: MNHNS, SASEGT. This CDR3 spans 19 amino acids. Trimming left V 0 bases short and J 8 bases short, with 26 bases between. The CDR3 DNA reads TGTGCCAGCAGTGAAGCTGCGGGGAAAGGGCTTTTAGCCCAAGACATTCAGTACTTC. Its protein product is CASSEAAGKGLLAQDIQYF.

A few counts support this clonotype. Given a much more abundant clone one base away, this may be a read error. CDR3 region: CARSPIRTGFSPQFF. As DNA, the CDR3 is TGTGCCAGAAGCCCAATTCGGACAGGTTTTAGTCCGCAGTTCTTC. The rearrangement uses TRBV5-3 and TRBJ2-1, with 7 bases aligning to TRBD1. TRBV5-3 is identified as an open reading frame with a role that is uncertain. CDR3 length: 15 residues. The V segment lost 4 bases and the J segment 12 bases; nucleotides outside the gene matches: 16.

The J gene is TRBJ2-7, the V gene TRBV7-2; no reliable D call. CDR1 is SGHTA, CDR2 FQGNSA, per germline. The CDR3 has 11 amino acids. Trimming took off 6 bases at V and 4 bases at J, with 7 bases between the two ends. CDR3 residues: CASSYIYEQYF. CDR3 bases: TGTGCCAGCAGTTATATTTACGAGCAGTACTTC.

This clonotype was counted ten times or more. The V call is TRBV6-1, the J call TRBJ1-2; D unresolved. Trimming left V 1 base short and J 4 bases short, with 10 bases between. The CDR3 loop spans 14 amino acids. Germline CDR1 and CDR2: MNHNS and SASEGT. In DNA form, the CDR3 reads TGTGCCAGCAGTGAAGTTGGCGGCCCCTATGGCTACACCTTC. It translates to CASSEVGGPYGYTF.

This clonotype came up many times. V gene TRBV11-1 combines with J gene TRBJ2-1; D is unresolved. The J call could be wrong; TRBJ2-7 is a better fit for the DNA end. Germline lookup yields CDR1 SGHAT and CDR2 FQDESV (reference sequence). This CDR3 comprises 12 residues. CDR3 sequence: CASSFLHYEQYF. The CDR3 nucleotides are TGTGCCAGCAGCTTCCTCCATTACGAGCAGTACTTC.

The genes are TRBV6-1 and TRBJ2-3; 9 bases match TRBD2. This CDR3 comprises 15 residues. Germline trimming cut 9 bases from V and 6 bases from J; bases unmatched to any gene: 13. Germline V gene data show CDR1 as MNHNS and CDR2 as SASEGT. The CDR3 sequence is CASRKGAGGEDTQYF. CDR3 nucleotides: TGTGCCAGTCGAAAAGGGGCGGGGGGGGAGGATACGCAGTATTTT.

This chain joins TRBV6-1 and TRBJ2-2, with D perhaps TRBD2 (6 bases). CDR1 is MNHNS, CDR2 SASEGT, per germline. The ends were cut back, 6 bases at V and 16 bases at J, with 24 bases in the middle. This CDR3 region has 14 residues. The CDR3 region is CASSLGLNTGKQFF. The CDR3 DNA sequence: TGTGCCAGCAGCCTGGGACTCAACACCGGTAAGCAGTTTTTT.

Comment on this clonotype: Germline is not matched at one junction end, which may reflect a read error. The chain uses TRBV7-2 and TRBJ2-3, with 10 bases that match TRBD2. The CDR3 contains 14 residues. Germline CDR1 and CDR2: SGHTA and FQGNSA. The CDR3 sequence: CAGSGGGREETQYF. DNA of the CDR3: TGTGCCGGCAGCGGGGGGGGAAGGGAAGAGACGCAGTATTTT.